The clone carrying this TCR beta chain was seen a single time. Sequence at one end of the junction differs from germline and may be a read error. Documented time point: persistent/refractory GD, antithyroid drugs over 5 years with positive TRAb. Preparation of the TCR library used RNA extracted from PBMCs. CDR1 and CDR2 (germline): LNHDA, SQIVND (reference sequence). This CDR3 region has 14 residues. This specimen comes from a study of regulatory T cells in long-lasting Graves disease. Building of the TCR beta libraries involved iRepertoire HTBI primers and Arm-PCR of CDR3 regions. TCRdb independently ran MiXCR on the multiplex PCR reads; one entry per CDR3 protein. The profile shows almost 350,000 distinct CDR3 sequences, roughly 21% of them singletons.

The source is a female donor with Graves disease. The material sequenced was peripheral blood mononuclear cells (PBMCs), taken when the disease was refractory, from a patient treated with antithyroid drugs. The chain recombines TRBV19 with TRBJ1-1; D is ambiguous. CDR3 DNA sequence: TGTGCCAGTAGTATATGGTTAAGGCCAGCTGAAGCTCTCTTT. Its protein is CASSIWLRPAEALF. The whole variable domain, remainder taken from reference TRBV19 and TRBJ1-1, is DGGITQSPKYLFRKEGQNVTLSCEQNLNHDAMYWYRQDPGQGLRLIYYSQIVNDFQKGDIAEGYSVSREKKESFPLTVTSAQKNPTAFYLCASSIWLRPAEALFGQGTRLTVV.